Following are 14 T cell receptor beta chains from one sample sequenced in a study of blood T cell repertoires in COVID-19. Assay: immunoSEQ multiplex PCR; the TCRdb copy retains only in-frame clones and omits some. The sample carries about 170,000 clones, roughly nine tenths recorded once. Sequencing used peripheral blood. These receptor sequences come from a woman aged 55 to 70 with COVID-19, enrolled during active disease.

The chain couples TRBV19 to TRBJ2-5; D unresolved. CDR3 size: 14 residues. V lost 6 bases and J 0 bases, leaving 11 bases between the germline ends. Germline-derived CDR1 and CDR2 are LNHDA and SQIVND (reference sequence). The CDR3 spells CASSQHSNQETQYF. As DNA, the CDR3 is TGTGCCAGTAGCCAACACAGTAACCAAGAGACCCAGTACTTC.

About this clone: Other nucleotide sequences from this sample produce the same CDR3. V usage is TRBV18 and J usage is TRBJ1-2; 8 positions match TRBD1. This CDR3 has 14 amino acids. J was trimmed by 4 bases and V by 3 bases; bases with no gene match: 4. CDR1 is KGHSH, CDR2 LQKENI, per germline. CDR3 residues: CASSPEDRAYGYTF. Here the CDR3 DNA reads TGTGCCAGCTCACCCGAGGACAGGGCCTATGGCTACACCTTC.

This clone was seen only once. The chain couples TRBV28 to TRBJ2-7; D unresolved. The CDR3 runs 13 residues. Germline V gene lookup returns CDR1 MDHEN and CDR2 SYDVKM. The V gene lost 1 base and the J gene lost 2 bases, with 6 bases spanning the gap. In DNA form, the CDR3 reads TGTGCCAGCAGTTTATACACCACCTACGAGCAGTACTTC. Amino acid sequence: CASSLYTTYEQYF.

The V and J genes are TRBV6-5 and TRBJ2-1, with 7 nucleotides matching TRBD1. The V gene end was trimmed by 5 bases and the J gene end by 0 bases; junction bases not matched to a gene: 4. Germline assignment: CDR1 MNHEY and CDR2 SVGAGI. The CDR3 contains 15 residues. In nucleotides, the CDR3 is TGTGCCAGCAGTCCGACAGGGAGCTCCTACAATGAGCAGTTCTTC. Its translation is CASSPTGSSYNEQFF.

The V gene is TRBV7-2, the J gene TRBJ1-4; D might be TRBD1 (6 bases). Deletions cut 5 bases from V and 5 bases from J, with 15 bases between. The CDR3 sequence is 15 residues long. CDR1 is SGHTA and CDR2 is FQGNSA in the germline V gene. The DNA of the CDR3 is TGTGCCAGCAGCCTCCCACAGGGATGGAATGAAAAACTGTTTTTT. Amino acid sequence: CASSLPQGWNEKLFF.

This clone was detected a few times. The V call is TRBV28, the J call TRBJ2-7; 13 bases line up with TRBD2. The CDR3 has 15 residues. V lost 3 bases, J lost 4 bases, and 3 bases stayed unmatched. Germline CDR1 and CDR2: MDHEN and SYDVKM. CDR3: CASSFGTSGVYEQYF. CDR3 nucleotides: TGTGCCAGCAGTTTCGGGACTAGCGGGGTGTACGAGCAGTACTTC. The variable domain in full, with the rest retrieved from reference TRBV28 and TRBJ2-7, is DVKVTQSSRYLVKRTGEKVFLECVQDMDHENMFWYRQDPGLGLRLIYFSYDVKMKEKGDIPEGYSVSREKKERFSLILESASTNQTSMYLCASSFGTSGVYEQYFGPGTRLTVT.

The chain employs TRBV24-1 and TRBJ2-7; 9 nucleotides agree with TRBD1. This CDR3 has 15 residues. Germline V gives CDR1 KGHDR, CDR2 SFDVKD. V lost 5 bases, J lost 7 bases, and 11 bases stayed unmatched. CDR3 protein: CATSGPGQGSREQYF. The CDR3, as DNA: TGTGCCACCAGTGGGCCGGGACAGGGCTCTCGAGAGCAGTACTTC.

The chain is built from TRBV14 and TRBJ2-3; the D gene is possibly TRBD2 (6 bases). The length of the CDR3 is 15 residues. Trimming pared 1 base from V and 7 bases from J, leaving 15 bases between. Germline V gene sequence: CDR1 SGHDN, CDR2 FVKESK. CDR3 amino acids: CASSQGTSPLYTQYF. The DNA for the CDR3 is TGTGCCAGCAGCCAAGGAACTAGCCCACTGTATACGCAGTATTTT. Complete variable domain (other parts from reference TRBV14 and TRBJ2-3): EAGVTQFPSHSVIEKGQTVTLRCDPISGHDNLYWYRRVMGKEIKFLLHFVKESKQDESGMPNNRFLAERTGGTYSTLKVQPAELEDSGVYFCASSQGTSPLYTQYFGPGTRLTVL.

This chain joins TRBV10-3 and TRBJ2-5; 8 bases line up with TRBD1. Germline V gene data show CDR1 as ENHRY and CDR2 as SYGVKD. Unmatched junction bases numbered 3, after V lost 8 bases and J lost 1 base. This CDR3 comprises 13 residues. CDR3 loop: CAIGQGTQETQYF. The CDR3 coding sequence is TGTGCCATCGGACAGGGCACCCAAGAGACCCAGTACTTC.

As concerns this clone: Other DNA variants within this sample encode the same CDR3. The CDR3 sequence: CASSLSGNTEAFF. The CDR3 coding sequence is TGTGCCAGCAGCCTATCCGGGAACACTGAAGCTTTCTTT. The chain carries TRBV7-2 and TRBJ1-1, with D hard to call. Trimming left V 5 bases short and J 1 base short, with 8 bases between. The germline V gene has CDR1 SGHTA and CDR2 FQGNSA. The CDR3 length is 13 residues. Full variable domain (missing parts from reference TRBV7-2 and TRBJ1-1): GAGVSQSPSNKVTEKGKDVELRCDPISGHTALYWYRQSLGQGLEFLIYFQGNSAPDKSGLPSDRFSAERTGGSVSTLTIQRTQQEDSAVYLCASSLSGNTEAFFGQGTRLTVV.

The chain carries TRBV7-2 and TRBJ1-4; D uncertain. The germline CDR1 and CDR2 sequences are SGHTA and FQGNSA. V was cut by 2 bases and J by 7 bases, with 14 bases left in between. This CDR3 spans 15 amino acids. The CDR3: CASSLSGTPVEKLFF. The CDR3 DNA sequence: TGTGCCAGCAGCTTATCGGGAACCCCTGTTGAAAAACTGTTTTTT.

The rearrangement uses TRBV4-3 and TRBJ1-6, with D unresolved. Germline V gives CDR1 LGHNA, CDR2 YSLEER. Between the trimmed V and J ends, which lost 0 bases and 5 bases, there was a span of 14 bases. The CDR3 has 17 amino acids. The DNA of the CDR3 is TGCGCCAGCAGCCAAGATCACCGAACAGCCCATAATTCACCCCTCCACTTT. Amino acid sequence: CASSQDHRTAHNSPLHF.

CDR3 residues: CASENRGVEKLFF. As DNA, the CDR3 is TGTGCCAGCGAGAACAGGGGAGTTGAAAAACTGTTTTTT. This chain joins TRBV6-5 and TRBJ1-4; TRBD1 matches at 7 bases. Unmatched junction bases numbered 7, after V lost 8 bases and J lost 7 bases. Per the germline V gene, CDR1 is MNHEY and CDR2 is SVGAGI. The CDR3 runs to 13 residues.

The CDR3 DNA sequence: TGTGCCAGCAGCCGCGGGACTAGCTCCTACGAGCAGTACTTC. Its protein product is CASSRGTSSYEQYF. The chain carries TRBV6-5 and TRBJ2-7; TRBD2 matches 8 bases. V gave up 6 bases and J gave up 0 bases; unmatched junction bases: 4. The CDR3 sequence is 14 residues long. Germline V gene data show CDR1 as MNHEY and CDR2 as SVGAGI.